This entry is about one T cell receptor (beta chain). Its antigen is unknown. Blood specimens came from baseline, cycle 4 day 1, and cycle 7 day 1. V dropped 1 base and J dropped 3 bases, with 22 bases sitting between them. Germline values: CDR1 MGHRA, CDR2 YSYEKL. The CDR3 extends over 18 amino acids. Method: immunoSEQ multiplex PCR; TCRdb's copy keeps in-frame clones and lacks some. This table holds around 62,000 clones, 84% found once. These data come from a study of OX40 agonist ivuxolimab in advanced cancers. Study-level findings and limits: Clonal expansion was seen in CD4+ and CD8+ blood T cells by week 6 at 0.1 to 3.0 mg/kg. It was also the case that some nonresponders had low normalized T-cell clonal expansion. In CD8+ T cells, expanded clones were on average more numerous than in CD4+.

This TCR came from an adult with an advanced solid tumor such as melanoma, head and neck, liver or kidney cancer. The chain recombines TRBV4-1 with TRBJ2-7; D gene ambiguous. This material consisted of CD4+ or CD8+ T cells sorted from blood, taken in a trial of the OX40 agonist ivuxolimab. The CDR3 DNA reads TGCGCCAGCAGCCAAGCCCCCATTGTCGGGTCCGGATACTACGAGCAGTACTTC. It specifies CASSQAPIVGSGYYEQYF.